Listed below are T cell receptor beta chains from one sample, sequenced in a study of T-cell reconstitution after alpha-beta-depleted transplantation in children. TCRdb passed the PCR reads through MiXCR, listing each CDR3 protein once. The sample has approximately 430,000 distinct CDR3 sequences; under 20% are singletons. The material was PBMCs, mostly from graft donor cells, obtained 360 days after TCRalphabeta/CD19-depleted stem cell transplant. The receptors stem from a boy in the first two years of life who had a stem cell transplant for Wiskott-Aldrich syndrome, so the T cells may come from the graft donor. Each CDR3 is given with its conserved first and last residue. A D gene is named only where the DNA matches it firmly. The size of a clone is reported for some rows only, either as once, few or many, or as a class for expanded clones.

TRBV5-1,TRBJ2-7,.,TRBD2,TGCGCCAGCAGCTTCGCGGGGGGGGACTCCTACGAGCAGTACTTC,CASSFAGGDSYEQYF
TRBV7-9,TRBJ2-3,.,TRBD2,TGTTCCAGCAGGTCTAGCGGGTTGGGCCCCGATACGCAGTATTTT,CSSRSSGLGPDTQYF
TRBV7-9,TRBJ2-4,few,.,TGTGCCAGCAGCTTAAAGGGAGAGGTCCTAGGCATTCAGTACTTC,CASSLKGEVLGIQYF
TRBV7-2,TRBJ2-7,.,.,TGTGCCAGCAGCTTAATGGCAGGAGACGAGCAGTACTTC,CASSLMAGDEQYF
TRBV20-1,TRBJ2-7,few,.,TGCAGTGCTAGAAGACTGGGAAGCTCCTACGAGCAGTACTTC,CSARRLGSSYEQYF
TRBV4-3,TRBJ2-7,.,.,TGCGCCAGCAGCCAACACAGCAGACCCTCTACCTACGAGCAGTACTTC,CASSQHSRPSTYEQYF
TRBV10-3,TRBJ2-6,few,.,TGTGCCATCAGTGCGGACAGAAGTAGCTCTGGGGCCAACGTCCTGACTTTC,CAISADRSSSGANVLTF
TRBV2,TRBJ2-3,few,TRBD2,TGTGCCAGCAGAGCGGGAGGGGGGTCAGATACGCAGTATTTT,CASRAGGGSDTQYF
TRBV7-2,TRBJ2-4,few,.,TGTGCCAGCAGCTTTGTCGGGTCCGTGGACATTCAGTACTTC,CASSFVGSVDIQYF
TRBV7-2,TRBJ1-2,.,.,TGTGCCAGCAGCTTAGCCGGGCCCCACTCTTTTTTC,CASSLAGPHSFF
TRBV5-1,TRBJ2-2,many,.,TGCGCCAGCAGCTTGTTTGCGAACACCGGGGAGCTGTTTTTT,CASSLFANTGELFF
TRBV10-3,TRBJ2-2,.,.,TGTGCCATCAGGGGCCGGGACTCTTACACCGGGGAGCTGTTTTTT,CAIRGRDSYTGELFF